This T cell receptor (beta chain) was identified during a study of cytotoxic CD8 clonotypes in ibrutinib-treated CLL. The overall study: Productive templates averaged approximately 250,000 per sample, and productive rearrangements roughly 90,000.

With sequencing, the targeted depth ranged from 1 in 200,000 to 1 in 1 million T cells. Sequencing used immunoSEQ multiplex PCR; TCRdb keeps in-frame clones, though not all of them. The sample records about 130,000 clones, approximately 83% being singletons. Cryopreserved PBMCs yielded around 2.1 micrograms of genomic DNA for TCR beta libraries. Germline CDR1 and CDR2: LNHDA and SQIVND (reference sequence). CDR3 size: 15 residues. V was clipped by 6 bases and J by 4 bases; unmatched bases: 2. This receptor was identified in a human donor with chronic lymphocytic leukemia. The chain has TRBV19 and TRBJ2-2; TRBD2 matches 13 bases. This specimen consisted of PBMCs, obtained after 24 months of ibrutinib treatment. The CDR3 protein is CASRGTSGTTGELFF. The CDR3 nucleotides are TGTGCCAGTAGGGGGACTAGCGGGACCACCGGGGAGCTGTTTTTT.